One sample yielded the 32 T cell receptor beta chains listed below, sequenced in a study of T cells in Graves' hyperthyroidism and ophthalmopathy. Amplified TCR beta CDR3 regions came from RNA transcripts. First-round RT-PCR of the TCR CDR3 relied on the HTBI primer set. MiXCR was run by TCRdb on the multiplex PCR reads, yielding one entry per CDR3 protein. The sample gives roughly 290,000 distinct CDR3 sequences, roughly 13% of which show up once; 7% to 9.5% is in the top ten. The sample consisted of blood. Receptors originate from a middle-aged woman with Graves' hyperthyroidism.

The chain recombines TRBV20-1 with TRBJ1-5; D is possibly TRBD1 (6 bases). Germline CDR1 DFQATT, CDR2 SNEGSKA (reference sequence). The CDR3 has 13 residues. Trimming shortened V by 6 bases and J by 4 bases, and 13 bases separated the two germline ends. In DNA form, the CDR3 reads TGCAGTGCCCGGAGGGGGGGAAATCAGCCCCAGCATTTT. Protein sequence: CSARRGGNQPQHF.

This clonotype was counted ten times or more. The CDR3 sequence is CASSVGRNEQFF. Written as DNA, the CDR3 is TGTGCCAGCAGCGTAGGCAGGAATGAGCAGTTCTTC. This chain links TRBV7-2 with TRBJ2-1, with D unresolved. Between the trimmed V and J ends, which lost 5 bases and 7 bases, there was a span of 9 bases. Germline V lookup: CDR1 SGHTA, CDR2 FQGNSA. This CDR3 has 12 residues.

The chain is built from TRBV29-1 and TRBJ2-5, with D possibly called TRBD1 or TRBD2 (5 bases each). CDR3 length equals 18 residues. The germline gives CDR1 SQVTM, CDR2 ANQGSEA. The V end lost 6 bases, the J end lost 1 base, and 27 bases lay between the germline ends. CDR3 coding DNA: TGCAGCGTCAATGGGAATCCGGGAATTAGACAGCCCCAAGAGACCCAGTACTTC. Amino acids: CSVNGNPGIRQPQETQYF.

This clonotype was recorded many times. The chain couples TRBV6-4 to TRBJ2-2, with D perhaps matching TRBD2 (6 bases). The CDR3 sequence is 14 residues long. The ends were cut back, 5 bases at V and 3 bases at J, with 10 bases in the middle. Per germline, CDR1 MRHNA and CDR2 SNTAGT. CDR3 coding DNA: TGTGCCAGCAGTCCGGGGACTCACACCGGGGAGCTGTTTTTT. The encoded protein is CASSPGTHTGELFF.

This clonotype was recorded at least ten times. V gene TRBV2 combines with J gene TRBJ1-1; D perhaps matches TRBD1 (5 bases). The CDR3 consists of 13 residues. V dropped 7 bases and J dropped 0 bases, with 9 bases sitting between them. Germline CDR1 and CDR2: SNHLY and FYNNEI. The CDR3 nucleotides read TGTGCCAGCACTGGGGGGATGAACACTGAAGCTTTCTTT. As protein: CASTGGMNTEAFF. Combining the CDR3 with reference TRBV2 and TRBJ1-1 gives the whole variable domain EPEVTQTPSHQVTQMGQEVILRCVPISNHLYFYWYRQILGQKVEFLVSFYNNEISEKSEIFDDQFSVERPDGSNFTLKIRSTKLEDSAMYFCASTGGMNTEAFFGQGTRLTVV.

CDR3 region: CASSHCSGFVYEQYF. The CDR3 nucleotides are TGTGCCAGCAGCCACTGCTCGGGGTTTGTTTACGAGCAGTACTTC. This chain joins TRBV3-1 and TRBJ2-7, with D maybe TRBD2 (5 bases). The germline gives CDR1 LGHDT, CDR2 YNNKEL (reference sequence). Trimming shortened V by 3 bases and J by 4 bases, and 16 bases separated the two germline ends. This CDR3 region has 15 residues.

This clonotype came up many times. The chain uses TRBV28 and TRBJ2-7; D is possibly TRBD2 (6 bases). Trimming removed 9 bases from V and 5 bases from J, with 14 bases in between. From germline, CDR1 is MDHEN and CDR2 SYDVKM. This CDR3 comprises 12 residues. The chain's CDR3 is CASQEGPDEQYF. CDR3 coding DNA: TGTGCCAGTCAGGAGGGCCCTGACGAGCAGTACTTC.

In its sample, this clonotype was seen a few times. A much larger clone differs from this one at a single base, so this may be a read error. This likely comes from a read error, as the CDR3 has no conserved phenylalanine or tryptophan at its end. This rearrangement joins TRBV27 to TRBJ2-1; 8 positions match TRBD2. Gene TRBJ2-7 matches the end of the DNA better, so the J call may be wrong. Germline CDR1 MNHEY, CDR2 SMNVEV (reference sequence). The CDR3 spans 15 residues. The CDR3 region has the DNA TGTGCCAGCAGATCCCCGGGACTAGGGGTGAATGAGCAGTACCTC. Encoded protein: CASRSPGLGVNEQYL.

Remarks on this clonotype: A much more abundant neighbour one base away suggests this may be a read error. The chain is built from TRBV28 and TRBJ2-2; TRBD2 aligns across 10 bases. The CDR3 is 17 residues long. Looked up from germline, CDR1 is MDHEN and CDR2 is SYDVKM. Unmatched junction bases numbered 11, after V lost 4 bases and J lost 6 bases. Here the CDR3 reads CASSSGGLAGESGELFF. Written as DNA, the CDR3 is TGTGCCAGCAGTTCAGGGGGCCTAGCGGGAGAATCCGGGGAGCTGTTTTTT.

The table lists this clonotype with many counts. The chain combines TRBV28 with TRBJ2-1, with TRBD1 matching 8 bases. The length of the CDR3 is 16 residues. Germline CDR1 and CDR2: MDHEN and SYDVKM. V lost 5 bases to trimming and J lost 6 bases; unmatched junction nucleotides: 12. CDR3 sequence (DNA): TGTGCCAGCAGTGTCCCCGGGACAGGCAGAGTCAATGAGCAGTTCTTC. It translates to CASSVPGTGRVNEQFF.

There are many counts of this clonotype. V gene TRBV12-3 or TRBV12-4 combines with J gene TRBJ1-1; 8 nucleotides align to TRBD1. J was trimmed by 4 bases and V by 6 bases; bases with no gene match: 10. There are 15 residues in the CDR3. The CDR3 region is CASSLQGAAGTEAFF. The CDR3 DNA is TGTGCCAGCAGCCTTCAGGGGGCAGCGGGCACTGAAGCTTTCTTT.

The chain combines TRBV12-3 or TRBV12-4 with TRBJ2-7; TRBD1 agrees at 10 bases. CDR3 length: 13 residues. Trimming removed 5 bases from V and 7 bases from J; junction bases left unmatched: 5. CDR3 amino acids: CASSRQGAWEQYF. The CDR3 nucleotides are TGTGCCAGCAGTAGACAGGGGGCCTGGGAGCAGTACTTC.

This clonotype was observed many times. This chain uses TRBV28 with TRBJ2-7, with a possible D match to TRBD2 (7 bases). There are 16 residues in the CDR3. Germline loops: CDR1 MDHEN, CDR2 SYDVKM. The V and J ends lost 5 bases and 6 bases respectively, with 23 bases between them. In DNA form, the CDR3 reads TGTGCCAGCAGTCCCTCCATTGGGGGGGCTACAACCGAGCAGTACTTC. Translating gives CASSPSIGGATTEQYF.

In this sample, this clonotype turned up many times. V is TRBV12-3 or TRBV12-4 and J is TRBJ2-1; 8 positions agree with TRBD2. CDR3 length equals 18 residues. V lost 6 bases, J lost 0 bases, and 13 bases stayed unmatched. CDR3 loop: CASSSRRTSGLSYNEQFF. The CDR3 DNA follows: TGTGCCAGCAGCTCCCGTCGTACTAGCGGCCTCTCCTACAATGAGCAGTTCTTC.

This clonotype was seen at least ten times. The V and J genes are TRBV2 and TRBJ2-3; no clear D. The ends were cut back, 2 bases at V and 0 bases at J, with 6 bases in the middle. The CDR3 covers 14 residues. Germline-derived CDR1 and CDR2 are SNHLY and FYNNEI. The CDR3 protein is CASSETSSTDTQYF. The CDR3 coding sequence is TGTGCCAGCAGTGAAACCTCTAGCACAGATACGCAGTATTTT. Based on the CDR3 plus reference TRBV2 and TRBJ2-3, the full variable domain is EPEVTQTPSHQVTQMGQEVILRCVPISNHLYFYWYRQILGQKVEFLVSFYNNEISEKSEIFDDQFSVERPDGSNFTLKIRSTKLEDSAMYFCASSETSSTDTQYFGPGTRLTVL.

This clonotype was picked up many times. The chain couples TRBV3-1 to TRBJ1-1; unclear D gene. This CDR3 is 14 amino acids long. Germline CDR1 LGHDT, CDR2 YNNKEL (reference sequence). Trimming pared 3 bases from V and 5 bases from J, leaving 13 bases between. CDR3 loop: CASSQAYMGTEAFF. DNA for the CDR3: TGTGCCAGCAGCCAGGCTTACATGGGGACTGAAGCTTTCTTT.

This clonotype appeared many times. This rearrangement joins TRBV11-2 to TRBJ2-1; the D gene is possibly TRBD1 (5 bases). Germline V CDR1 and CDR2: SGHAT, FQNNGV. V was pared by 4 bases and J by 10 bases, with 23 bases between. The CDR3 runs to 16 residues. The CDR3 sequence is CASSYGFLAGQGEQFF. The CDR3 coding sequence is TGTGCCAGCAGCTATGGGTTTTTGGCAGGGCAAGGGGAGCAGTTCTTC.

This clonotype was recorded many times. V gene TRBV7-8 combines with J gene TRBJ2-3; no firm D call. V shed 3 bases and J shed 4 bases, with 5 bases lying between them. The germline V gene encodes CDR1 SGHVS and CDR2 FQNEAQ. The CDR3 is 12 amino acids. The CDR3 is CASSFQSDTQYF. The CDR3 coding sequence is TGTGCCAGCAGCTTTCAGTCAGATACGCAGTATTTT.

The chain combines TRBV29-1 with TRBJ2-7, with a possible D match to TRBD1 (5 bases). Germline CDR1 SQVTM, CDR2 ANQGSEA. V lost 7 bases to trimming and J lost 5 bases, with 33 bases between them. This CDR3 has 18 amino acids. As DNA, the CDR3 is TGCAGCGCCCCGGATGGGCGCATGGGGCAGATCTCTCGCCACGAGCAGTACTTC. Translation gives CSAPDGRMGQISRHEQYF.

This clonotype has ten or more counts. This chain uses TRBV11-2 with TRBJ2-1, with 14 bases matching TRBD2. This CDR3 region has 16 residues. CDR1 is SGHAT, CDR2 FQNNGV, per germline. V gave up 1 base and J gave up 7 bases; unmatched junction bases: 3. The CDR3 sequence is CASSLVRTSGRNEQFF. In DNA form, the CDR3 reads TGTGCCAGCAGCTTAGTCCGGACTAGCGGGAGGAATGAGCAGTTCTTC.

This clonotype appeared many times. This chain uses TRBV20-1 with TRBJ1-4; no clear D gene. Per germline, CDR1 DFQATT and CDR2 SNEGSKA (reference sequence). The CDR3 is made up of 13 amino acids. V lost 6 bases and J lost 4, with 12 bases in between. CDR3 in DNA: TGCAGTGCCCTTCCGGCTCTTAATGAAAAACTGTTTTTT. Translation: CSALPALNEKLFF.

This clonotype was seen at least ten times. The chain is built from TRBV5-1 and TRBJ1-1; D uncertain. V was pared by 3 bases and J by 8 bases, with 11 bases between. The germline V gene has CDR1 SGHRS and CDR2 YFSETQ. The CDR3 is 12 residues long. The CDR3 DNA reads TGCGCCAGCAGCTCCCAACAAGGGGAAGCTTTCTTT. It translates to CASSSQQGEAFF.

This clonotype has at least ten counts. The chain joins TRBV20-1 to TRBJ1-2; tentative D call: TRBD1 (5 bases). Germline CDR1 and CDR2: DFQATT and SNEGSKA (reference sequence). Trimming pared 3 bases from V and 4 bases from J, leaving 15 bases between. The CDR3 is 14 residues long. The CDR3 is CSARGLIFGYGYTF. The CDR3 coding sequence is TGCAGTGCTAGGGGACTTATCTTCGGCTATGGCTACACCTTC.

In its sample, this clonotype was seen many times. This chain uses TRBV7-9 with TRBJ1-2, with D possibly being TRBD1 (5 bases). CDR3 length equals 14 residues. V shed 5 bases and J shed 2 bases, with 12 bases lying between them. Germline-derived CDR1 and CDR2 are SEHNR and FQNEAQ (reference sequence). CDR3 amino acids: CASSPQTENYGYTF. For the CDR3, the DNA is TGTGCCAGCAGCCCCCAGACAGAAAACTATGGCTACACCTTC.

This clonotype has more than one count but fewer than ten. This clone may be a read error of a much larger clone one base away. The CDR3 carries no conserved terminal phenylalanine or tryptophan, so it likely arises from a read error. The chain recombines TRBV19 with TRBJ1-5; D remains ambiguous. CDR1 is LNHDA and CDR2 is SQIVND in the germline V gene (reference sequence). This CDR3 has 16 amino acids. The V end lost 3 bases, the J end lost 3 bases, and 15 bases lay between the germline ends. CDR3 coding DNA: TGTGCCAGTAGTATCGTGGGCAGCCGGAACAATCAGCCCCAGCATTCT. This encodes CASSIVGSRNNQPQHS.

This clonotype was seen only a few times. The V and J genes are TRBV9 and TRBJ1-2, with D tentatively TRBD1 (5 bases). CDR1 SGDLS and CDR2 YYNGEE come from the germline V gene. V was pared by 4 bases and J by 8 bases, with 15 bases between. This CDR3 comprises 13 residues. The CDR3 is CASSRPGTDGYTF. As DNA, the CDR3 is TGTGCCAGCAGCCGACCCGGGACCGACGGCTACACCTTC.

This chain uses TRBV19 with TRBJ1-5; 11 nucleotides agree with TRBD1. J was trimmed by 6 bases and V by 4 bases; bases with no gene match: 5. CDR1 LNHDA and CDR2 SQIVND come from the germline V gene (reference sequence). The CDR3 contains 15 residues. Here the CDR3 reads CASSRTGGFSQPQHF. The CDR3 DNA is TGTGCCAGTAGTAGGACAGGGGGCTTTTCTCAGCCCCAGCATTTT.

This clonotype was counted ten times or more. V gene TRBV6-1 combines with J gene TRBJ1-1; D perhaps matches TRBD1 (5 bases). Germline CDR1 and CDR2: MNHNS and SASEGT. V dropped 5 bases and J dropped 1 base, with 11 bases sitting between them. The CDR3 spans 14 residues. Written as DNA, the CDR3 is TGTGCCAGCAGTTACGCAGGGCCGAACACTGAAGCTTTCTTT. Translated: CASSYAGPNTEAFF.

The gene calls are TRBV6-5 and TRBJ2-5; TRBD2 aligns across 11 bases. The CDR3 totals 15 residues. V shed 2 bases, J shed 4 bases, and the junction held 3 bases outside the gene matches. CDR1 and CDR2 from the germline V gene are MNHEY and SVGAGI. The CDR3 DNA follows: TGTGCCAGCAGTTACACCGGACTAGCGGGAGAGACCCAGTACTTC. It encodes CASSYTGLAGETQYF.

This clonotype was found a few times. This may be a read error: a much more frequent sequence differs by one nucleotide. The chain recombines TRBV12-3 or TRBV12-4 with TRBJ2-6; D unresolved. The CDR3 has 13 amino acids. The V and J ends lost 6 bases and 5 bases respectively, with 8 bases between them. The CDR3 here is CASSRSRANVLTF. CDR3 sequence (DNA): TGTGCCAGCAGCCGTTCTAGGGCCAACGTCCTGACTTTC.

At least ten counts were recorded for this clonotype. DNA for the CDR3: TGCGCCAGCAGTGAGTCGAAGCGGGACGCTCCCCCGGGGGGCTACGAGCAGTACTTC. Amino acids: CASSESKRDAPPGGYEQYF. This chain uses TRBV10-1 with TRBJ2-7; 7 bases are a match to TRBD2. With V trimmed by 0 bases and J by 3 bases, 17 bases remained unmatched. Germline CDR1 reads WNHNN; CDR2 reads SYGVQD (reference sequence). This CDR3 region has 19 residues.

Of note for this clonotype: A much larger clonotype is one base distant, so this may be a read error. The chain employs TRBV6-1 and TRBJ2-3; perhaps TRBD2 as D (5 bases). V was clipped by 4 bases and J by 0 bases, with 11 bases between them. The CDR3 length is 15 residues. Germline V CDR1 and CDR2: MNHNS, SASEGT. The chain's CDR3 is CASSGFGVSTDTQYF. Written as DNA, the CDR3 is TGTGCCAGCAGTGGCTTCGGGGTGAGCACAGATACGCAGTATTTT.